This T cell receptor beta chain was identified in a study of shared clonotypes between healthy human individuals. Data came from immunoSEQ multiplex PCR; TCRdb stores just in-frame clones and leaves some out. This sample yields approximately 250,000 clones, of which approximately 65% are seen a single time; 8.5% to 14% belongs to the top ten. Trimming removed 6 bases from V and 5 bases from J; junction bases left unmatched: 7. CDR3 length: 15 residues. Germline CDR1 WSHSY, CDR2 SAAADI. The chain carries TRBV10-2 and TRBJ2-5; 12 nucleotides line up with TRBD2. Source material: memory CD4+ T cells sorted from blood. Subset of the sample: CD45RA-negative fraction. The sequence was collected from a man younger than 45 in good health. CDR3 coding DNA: TGCGCCAGCAGCATCGGGCTAGCGGGAGGGGAGACCCAGTACTTC. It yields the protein CASSIGLAGGETQYF.